This T cell receptor beta chain was retrieved from a study of tumor-infiltrating lymphocytes in primary liver carcinoma. Comment on this clonotype: The junction departs from germline at one end; a sequencing error may be responsible.

A primer matching the constant region was used to make TCR beta cDNA from approximately 500 ng of total RNA. TCR beta libraries came from three nested multiplex PCR rounds using slightly modified ARM-PCR. The opening two PCR rounds, about 11 cycles each, paired TRBV1-TRBV30 forward primers with a C-beta reverse primer. TCRdb passed the multiplex PCR reads through MiXCR, listing each CDR3 protein once. The sample has just over 300,000 distinct CDR3 sequences, around three fifths seen once. This CDR3 has 14 residues. The germline CDR1 and CDR2 sequences are MNHEY and SVGAGI. Unsorted whole blood supplied the RNA, and germline DNA was extracted too.

This chain connects TRBV6-5 to TRBJ2-7, with D possibly being TRBD2 (5 bases). The source material was peripheral blood. The sequence was obtained from a woman in her twenties or thirties with primary liver carcinoma and hepatitis B virus infection. The CDR3 bases are TGTGCCGGCAGTTACTCGCGGGTCATGGACGAGCAGTACTTC. It encodes CAGSYSRVMDEQYF.